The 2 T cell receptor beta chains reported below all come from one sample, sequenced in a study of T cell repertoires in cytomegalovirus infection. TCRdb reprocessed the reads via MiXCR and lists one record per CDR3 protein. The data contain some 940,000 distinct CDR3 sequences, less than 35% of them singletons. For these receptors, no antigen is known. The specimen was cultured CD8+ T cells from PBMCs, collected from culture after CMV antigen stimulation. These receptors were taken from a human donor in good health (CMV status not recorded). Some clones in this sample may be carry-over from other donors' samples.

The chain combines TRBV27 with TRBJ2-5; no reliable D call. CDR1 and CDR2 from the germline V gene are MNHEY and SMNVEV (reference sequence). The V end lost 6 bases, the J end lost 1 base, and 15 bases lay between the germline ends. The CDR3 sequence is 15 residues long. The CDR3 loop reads CASRLGQARQETQYF. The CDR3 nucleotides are TGTGCCAGCAGGCTAGGCCAGGCCCGCCAAGAGACCCAGTACTTC.

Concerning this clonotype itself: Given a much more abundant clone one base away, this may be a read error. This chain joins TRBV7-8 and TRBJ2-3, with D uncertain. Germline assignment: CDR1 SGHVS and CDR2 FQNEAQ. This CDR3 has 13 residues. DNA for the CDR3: TGTGCCAGCAGCTTAGATCCCACAGTTACGCAGTATTTT. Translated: CASSLDPTVTQYF.